The T cell receptor beta chain described here comes from a study of regulatory T cells in long-lasting Graves disease. Study results and limitations: Among the persistent patients, approximately 2,900 public clonotypes were shared, more than the 966 shared among new patients.

iRepertoire HTBI primers and Arm-PCR of CDR3 regions built TCR beta libraries. In the study's own analysis: The study identified roughly 59 TRBV and 13 to 15 TRBJ segments across samples. TCRdb redid the calling of the multiplex PCR reads with MiXCR, one entry per CDR3 protein. TCRdb, not the authors, supplied the V and J calls. This sample yields some 230,000 distinct CDR3 sequences, of which around 20% are seen a single time; more than 20% belongs to the top ten. The time point is: newly diagnosed GD, antithyroid drugs for less than 3 months. TCR sequences were obtained from RNA taken from PBMCs. Graves' disease diagnosis relied on American Thyroid Association guidelines. This clonotype showed up many times. Its target is unknown. This specimen consisted of peripheral blood mononuclear cells (PBMCs), obtained at new diagnosis, from a patient treated with antithyroid drugs. This TCR was sampled from a female donor with Graves disease.

The CDR3 reads CASNQREVDEQYF. CDR3 DNA: TGCGCCAGCAACCAGCGGGAGGTAGACGAGCAGTACTTC. V and J are TRBV10-2 and TRBJ2-7; 9 bases map to TRBD2. CDR3 length: 13 amino acids. V lost 7 bases to trimming and J lost 5 bases; unmatched junction nucleotides: 6. Germline V gene data show CDR1 as WSHSY and CDR2 as SAAADI.